The next 14 T cell receptor beta chains were all read from a single sample in a study of cytomegalovirus exposure and HLA in healthy donors listed by TCRdb under 2017. To prepare the library, the immunoSEQ multiplex PCR assay was applied. The source is immuneACCESS, and TCRdb retained only in-frame sequences with V and J called. Part of the clones is not carried over; for the studies checked, unresolved V genes explain less than half of this, and the remainder is unexplained. The sample has tens of thousands of clones on record, roughly 90% of them singletons. Jointly, the top ten make up around 1.1% of the sample. The sample taken for sequencing was PBMCs. Every receptor here comes from a man aged 18 to 29 in good health and CMV-seronegative.

The rearrangement joins TRBV4-1 to TRBJ2-2, with a possible D match to TRBD2 (6 bases). V was trimmed by 1 base and J by 7 bases, leaving 10 bases between them. Germline loops: CDR1 MGHRA, CDR2 YSYEKL. There are 14 residues in the CDR3. The CDR3 DNA is TGCGCCAGCAGCCAAGTCGGGCGGGGCGGGGAGCTGTTTTTT. Its protein product is CASSQVGRGGELFF.

The chain is built from TRBV6-5 and TRBJ2-1, with a weak D call TRBD2 (6 bases). CDR3 size: 13 residues. The ends were cut back, 5 bases at V and 6 bases at J, with 11 bases in the middle. Per germline, CDR1 MNHEY and CDR2 SVGAGI. CDR3 coding DNA: TGTGCCAGCAGTAGACTAGTGGGCAATGAGCAGTTCTTC. Protein sequence: CASSRLVGNEQFF.

This rearrangement joins TRBV14 to TRBJ1-2, with 7 bases identical to TRBD1. The V and J ends lost 6 bases and 5 bases, in that order; junction bases with no gene match: 6. The germline CDR1 and CDR2 sequences are SGHDN and FVKESK. The CDR3 contains 13 residues. DNA for the CDR3: TGTGCCAGCAGTTCCGGACAGGTTTATGGCTACACCTTC. Translation: CASSSGQVYGYTF.

The rearrangement joins TRBV5-1 to TRBJ2-1, with D unresolved. CDR3 size: 14 residues. Germline loops: CDR1 SGHRS, CDR2 YFSETQ. Trimming left V 7 bases short and J 3 bases short, with 14 bases between. The CDR3 loop is CASGTFTGYNEQFF. CDR3 DNA: TGCGCCAGCGGCACTTTTACGGGCTACAATGAGCAGTTCTTC.

V usage is TRBV6-1 and J usage is TRBJ2-1; 9 bases align to TRBD2. The J segment lost 6 bases and the V segment lost 7 bases, leaving 10 bases of the junction unmatched. Looked up from germline, CDR1 is MNHNS and CDR2 is SASEGT. The CDR3 extends over 15 amino acids. The CDR3 loop reads CASTDLAGPFNEQFF. The CDR3 DNA is TGTGCCAGCACGGATCTAGCGGGGCCATTCAATGAGCAGTTCTTC.

The chain recombines TRBV9 with TRBJ2-3; 10 bases map to TRBD2. Germline loops: CDR1 SGDLS, CDR2 YYNGEE. The CDR3 sequence is 16 residues long. Unmatched junction bases numbered 1, after V lost 0 bases and J lost 0 bases. The DNA for the CDR3 is TGTGCCAGCAGCGTAGTAGCGGGAGGAAGCACAGATACGCAGTATTTT. Amino acids: CASSVVAGGSTDTQYF.

The V call is TRBV7-3, the J call TRBJ2-1; possible D gene TRBD2, 6 bases. CDR1 and CDR2 from the germline V gene are SGHTA and FQGTGA. The CDR3 totals 15 residues. V shed 1 base and J shed 4 bases, with 11 bases lying between them. The CDR3 here is CASSLIGGRYNEQFF. CDR3 sequence (DNA): TGTGCCAGCAGCTTAATCGGGGGACGGTACAATGAGCAGTTCTTC.

V gene TRBV7-9 combines with J gene TRBJ1-1; no clear D gene. V was trimmed by 2 bases and J by 4 bases, leaving 11 bases between them. This CDR3 has 14 amino acids. Germline loops: CDR1 SEHNR, CDR2 FQNEAQ (reference sequence). This CDR3 is CASSLQSTCTEAFF. The CDR3 nucleotides read TGTGCCAGCAGCTTACAAAGCACCTGCACTGAAGCTTTCTTT. The entire variable domain, with the rest obtained from reference TRBV7-9 and TRBJ1-1, is as follows: DTGVSQNPRHKITKRGQNVTFRCDPISEHNRLYWYRQTLGQGPEFLTYFQNEAQLEKSRLLSDRFSAERPKGSFSTLEIQRTEQGDSAMYLCASSLQSTCTEAFFGQGTRLTVV.

The V gene is TRBV6-5, the J gene TRBJ2-5; a possible D gene is TRBD1 (5 bases). CDR3 length: 14 amino acids. The V end was cut by 7 bases, the J end by 5 bases, with 17 bases between. Germline V CDR1 and CDR2: MNHEY, SVGAGI. The DNA for the CDR3 is TGTGCCAGCACCGATCTTACAGGAACGGAGACCCAGTACTTC. The encoded protein is CASTDLTGTETQYF.

The CDR3 DNA sequence: TGTGCCAGCAGCTTATCATACAGGGGGCCCGAGCGAGATACGCAGTATTTT. It translates to CASSLSYRGPERDTQYF. The chain combines TRBV7-8 with TRBJ2-3; 9 positions agree with TRBD1. This CDR3 is 17 amino acids long. Germline CDR1 and CDR2: SGHVS and FQNEAQ. Unmatched junction bases numbered 11, after V lost 2 bases and J lost 5 bases.

The CDR3, as DNA: TGTGCCAGCAGTGAAGAAGGACAGGGGGTAAAAGGCTACACCTTC. Amino acid sequence: CASSEEGQGVKGYTF. The rearrangement joins TRBV6-1 to TRBJ1-2; 10 bases align to TRBD1. V was clipped by 1 base and J by 8 bases; unmatched bases: 7. The CDR3 is 15 amino acids. Germline V gene sequence: CDR1 MNHNS, CDR2 SASEGT.

This clone was observed a few times. The V and J genes are TRBV5-4 and TRBJ2-1; a possible D gene is TRBD2 (5 bases). CDR3 length equals 15 residues. The germline V and J ends were trimmed by 4 bases and 4 bases, with 15 bases remaining between them. From germline, CDR1 is SGHNT and CDR2 YYREEE (reference sequence). For the CDR3, the DNA is TGTGCCAGCAGCGAGGGCCCAGGTTCGTACAATGAGCAGTTCTTC. Amino acid sequence: CASSEGPGSYNEQFF.

The genes are TRBV7-2 and TRBJ1-1; 10 nucleotides line up with TRBD1. The CDR3 length is 14 residues. Germline V lookup: CDR1 SGHTA, CDR2 FQGNSA. The V segment lost 5 bases and the J segment 2 bases; nucleotides outside the gene matches: 2. The CDR3 coding sequence is TGTGCCAGCAGCCGGGACAGGGGTAACACTGAAGCTTTCTTT. Encoded protein: CASSRDRGNTEAFF.

This clone has a single count. This chain joins TRBV18 and TRBJ2-7; 12 positions match TRBD1. This CDR3 has 15 amino acids. J was trimmed by 6 bases and V by 3 bases; bases with no gene match: 6. Germline CDR1 is KGHSH and CDR2 is LQKENI. CDR3 DNA: TGTGCCAGCTCACCTCCCGGGACAGGGGGCACCGAGCAGTACTTC. Translating it yields CASSPPGTGGTEQYF.